The present T cell receptor beta chain was sequenced within a study of cytomegalovirus exposure and HLA in healthy donors. Regarding the study as a whole: In a later analysis, an Asian-associated ancestry cluster reportedly showed fewer N-insertions than the 666-donor mean.

PCR primers comprised 60 Vbeta and 13 Jbeta primers. TCRdb keeps only in-frame clones here, not all; method: immunoSEQ multiplex PCR. The sample has around 100,000 clones; about four fifths are singletons. This clone was observed a few times. Its specificity is unknown. In germline, CDR1 is SGHRS, CDR2 YFSETQ. The V end was cut by 4 bases, the J end by 4 bases, with 14 bases between. This CDR3 contains 14 residues. The specimen was PBMCs. This TCR came from a woman between 18 and 29 years old in good health and CMV-seropositive. The chain is built from TRBV5-1 and TRBJ1-1, with D perhaps matching TRBD1 (5 bases). CDR3 nucleotides: TGCGCCAGCAGCGGCCCGGGACTGATCACTGAAGCTTTCTTT. This translates into CASSGPGLITEAFF.